Following are 25 T cell receptor beta chains from one sample sequenced in a study of monozygotic twins with inflammatory bowel disease. TCRdb re-called the 5' RACE reads; one entry per CDR3 protein, DNA not given. This listing includes 110,000 or so distinct CDR3 sequences. Specimen: blood. The source of these receptors is a human donor with ulcerative colitis or Crohn's disease, or a healthy co-twin of an affected twin (not recorded which).

The chain combines TRBV4-2 with TRBJ2-2; TCRdb's assignment of TRBD1 cannot be checked, as there is no DNA. The germline V gene has CDR1 LGHNA and CDR2 YNFKEQ. This CDR3 contains 16 residues. This CDR3 reads CASSQARGGGTGELFF.

CDR3 region: CASSSPDREPNEQFF. The gene calls are TRBV7-2 and TRBJ2-1; TCRdb's assignment of TRBD1 cannot be checked, as there is no DNA. CDR1 and CDR2 (germline): SGHTA, FQGNSA. The CDR3 contains 15 residues.

The V and J genes are TRBV7-9 and TRBJ2-5. Per the germline V gene, CDR1 is SEHNR and CDR2 is FQNEAQ (reference sequence). This CDR3 is built from 14 residues. CDR3 amino acids: CASSLARDQETQYF.

V gene TRBV20-1 combines with J gene TRBJ1-4. The CDR3 sequence is 13 residues long. Germline CDR1 is DFQATT and CDR2 is SNEGSKA (reference sequence). Here the CDR3 reads CSASSATNEKLFF.

The gene calls are TRBV7-9 and TRBJ2-3; the TRBD2 assignment by TCRdb is unverifiable without DNA. Germline V gene data show CDR1 as SEHNR and CDR2 as FQNEAQ (reference sequence). There are 17 residues in the CDR3. The CDR3 loop reads CASSLARAGEGTDTQYF.

The genes are TRBV7-9 and TRBJ1-1; without DNA, the TCRdb call of TRBD1 cannot be checked. Per the germline V gene, CDR1 is SEHNR and CDR2 is FQNEAQ (reference sequence). The CDR3 consists of 15 residues. The CDR3 sequence is CASRHSRDRVTEAFF.

The rearrangement joins TRBV3-1 to TRBJ1-3. Germline CDR1 LGHDT, CDR2 YNNKEL (reference sequence). CDR3 length: 12 amino acids. CDR3 sequence reads: CASSQGGNTIYF.

V is TRBV3-1 and J is TRBJ2-6. The CDR3 contains 17 residues. Germline V gene data show CDR1 as LGHDT and CDR2 as YNNKEL (reference sequence). This CDR3 reads CASSQGADSSGANVLTF.

The J gene is TRBJ2-2, the V gene TRBV12-3 or TRBV12-4. The CDR3 spans 11 residues. The CDR3 spells CASSRVGELFF.

V usage is TRBV15 and J usage is TRBJ2-2. CDR1 is LNHNV, CDR2 YYDKDF, per germline (reference sequence). The CDR3 spans 17 residues. The CDR3 region is CATSRARTTTNTGELFF.

This rearrangement joins TRBV7-9 to TRBJ2-1; absent DNA, TCRdb's TRBD2 call cannot be checked. Germline CDR1 and CDR2: SEHNR and FQNEAQ (reference sequence). The CDR3 contains 15 residues. CDR3: CASSLTAGGGNEQFF. Supplemented by reference TRBV7-9 and TRBJ2-1, the full variable domain reads DTGVSQNPRHKITKRGQNVTFRCDPISEHNRLYWYRQTLGQGPEFLTYFQNEAQLEKSRLLSDRFSAERPKGSFSTLEIQRTEQGDSAMYLCASSLTAGGGNEQFFGPGTRLTVL.

The chain uses TRBV12-3 or TRBV12-4 and TRBJ1-4; TCRdb proposes TRBD1, but this gene call is untestable without DNA. The CDR3 has 16 residues. This chain's CDR3 is CASSYEQGGANEKLFF.

This chain links TRBV9 with TRBJ2-3; TCRdb designates TRBD2, a call that cannot be tested without DNA. Looked up from germline, CDR1 is SGDLS and CDR2 is YYNGEE. The CDR3 contains 17 residues. This chain's CDR3 is CASSIVTSGTNTDTQYF. The full variable domain, completed using reference TRBV9 and TRBJ2-3, is DSGVTQTPKHLITATGQRVTLRCSPRSGDLSVYWYQQSLDQGLQFLIQYYNGEERAKGNILERFSAQQFPDLHSELNLSSLELGDSALYFCASSIVTSGTNTDTQYFGPGTRLTVL.

The V gene is TRBV20-1, the J gene TRBJ1-4; TCRdb lists TRBD1, though no DNA is available to test this call. Per germline, CDR1 DFQATT and CDR2 SNEGSKA (reference sequence). The CDR3 sequence is 15 residues long. CDR3 region: CSARPYRVVYEKLFF.

This chain uses TRBV12-3 or TRBV12-4 with TRBJ1-6. The CDR3 spans 13 residues. This chain's CDR3 is CASSYSYNSPLHF.

CDR3 region: CASSLGTGPVWYGYTF. The chain uses TRBV5-1 and TRBJ1-2; the TRBD1 assignment by TCRdb is unverifiable without DNA. Per the germline V gene, CDR1 is SGHRS and CDR2 is YFSETQ. The CDR3 is 16 amino acids.

The J gene is TRBJ2-5, the V gene TRBV14; there is no DNA to check the TCRdb D call of TRBD2. The CDR3 contains 19 residues. Germline V lookup: CDR1 SGHDN, CDR2 FVKESK. The CDR3 reads CASSQEPPGLAGGRETQYF.

The rearrangement links TRBV6-1 to TRBJ2-7; the D call of TRBD1 rests on TCRdb alone, since no DNA is present to check it. This CDR3 is built from 14 residues. From germline, CDR1 is MNHNS and CDR2 SASEGT. The CDR3 protein is CASSEQPGAGEQYF.

The chain combines TRBV11-1 with TRBJ2-1; the D call from TCRdb, TRBD1, cannot be confirmed without DNA. The CDR3 totals 18 residues. Germline V CDR1 and CDR2: SGHAT, FQDESV (reference sequence). CDR3 protein: CASRPGTGGTISYNEQFF.

J is TRBJ1-2 and V is TRBV6-1; TCRdb designates TRBD1, a call that cannot be tested without DNA. Germline CDR1 reads MNHNS; CDR2 reads SASEGT. The CDR3 is made up of 15 amino acids. Here the CDR3 reads CASTQGQGANYGYTF.

The chain couples TRBV30 to TRBJ2-7; TCRdb returns TRBD1, unconfirmable since there is no DNA. The CDR3 totals 12 residues. The germline V gene encodes CDR1 GTSNPN and CDR2 SVGIG (reference sequence). The CDR3 spells CAWDRGNYEQYF.

The chain carries TRBV9 and TRBJ2-1; TCRdb outputs TRBD1, but without DNA this stays unchecked. The CDR3 extends over 15 amino acids. Per the germline V gene, CDR1 is SGDLS and CDR2 is YYNGEE. CDR3 sequence reads: CASSVDEGQGDEQFF.

This rearrangement joins TRBV28 to TRBJ1-1. CDR1 MDHEN and CDR2 SYDVKM come from the germline V gene. The CDR3 has 12 amino acids. This CDR3 is CASRQGSTEAFF.

The chain is built from TRBV27 and TRBJ1-1. Germline CDR1 reads MNHEY; CDR2 reads SMNVEV (reference sequence). The CDR3 covers 14 residues. This CDR3 is CASRRAGLGEEAFF.

V and J are TRBV20-1 and TRBJ1-6; the TRBD1 assignment by TCRdb is unverifiable without DNA. This CDR3 spans 15 amino acids. Looked up from germline, CDR1 is DFQATT and CDR2 is SNEGSKA (reference sequence). This chain's CDR3 is CSARRDTGYNSPLHF.